The clone carrying this T cell receptor (beta chain) was recorded at least ten times. Its cognate antigen is unknown. In the library, individual cDNA molecules carried attached unique molecular identifiers. TCRdb re-derived calls from the 5' RACE reads in MiXCR, one entry per CDR3 protein. The repertoire holds around 92,000 distinct CDR3 sequences, with about 10% as singletons. Trimming cost V 5 bases and J 5 bases, with 18 bases left between them. The CDR3 extends over 15 amino acids. Germline V lookup: CDR1 SGHTA, CDR2 FQGNSA. The sample originates from a study of early T cells in non-severe SARS-CoV-2 infection. Overall study: Sequenced bulk RNA came from whole blood that was unsorted, and chains were unpaired. General study results and limits: VDJdb matching favored anti-spike CD8 responses, missing private and CD4 specificities.

The rearrangement links TRBV7-2 to TRBJ1-2; tentatively, D is TRBD1 (5 bases). What was sequenced was whole blood. This TCR came from an adult who was a healthcare worker with PCR-confirmed SARS-CoV-2 infection or an uninfected control (not recorded which). This chain's CDR3 is CASSPDRARAYGYTF. The CDR3 nucleotides are TGTGCCAGCAGCCCCGACAGAGCACGAGCTTATGGCTACACCTTC.